A selection of T cell receptor beta chains follows, all from one sample in a study of cytomegalovirus exposure and HLA in healthy donors. Data came from immunoSEQ multiplex PCR; TCRdb stores just in-frame clones and leaves some out. The sample contains 150,000 or so clones, approximately 78% of which appear only once. The sequencing sample was made of PBMCs. The receptors come from a woman aged 35 to 49 in good health and CMV-seronegative. CDR3s include the opening cysteine and the closing phenylalanine or tryptophan. A D gene is named only where the DNA matches it firmly. Rows give clone size only sometimes, using once, few, many, or a class for an expanded clone.

clone size	D gene	V gene	J gene	CDR3 DNA	CDR3 protein
NA	NA	TRBV5-1	TRBJ1-1	TGCGCCAGCAGCGATGAGATGAACACTGAAGCTTTCTTT	CASSDEMNTEAFF
NA	TRBD2	TRBV7-2	TRBJ2-3	TGTGCCAGCAGCTTCCGGCGGGGGGGCCTGACAGATACGCAGTATTTT	CASSFRRGGLTDTQYF
NA	TRBD1	TRBV18	TRBJ2-5	TGTGCCAGCTCAAAACAGGGGGCGCGTGAGACCCAGTACTTC	CASSKQGARETQYF
NA	TRBD1	TRBV4-1	TRBJ2-7	TGCGCCAGCAGCCAAGGTCCCTTCGGGACGTGGGGGACAGGGCACTACGAGCAGTACTTC	CASSQGPFGTWGTGHYEQYF
NA	NA	TRBV5-6	TRBJ1-6	TGTGCCAGCAGCTTGGGGGGGGAGAGAAACTCACCCCTCCACTTT	CASSLGGERNSPLHF
NA	NA	TRBV29-1	TRBJ1-5	TGCAGCTTCAGGGTTGGCAATCAGCCCCAGCATTTT	CSFRVGNQPQHF
NA	TRBD1	TRBV19	TRBJ1-1	TGTGCCAGTCGCCGGGACAGGGCGGACACTGAAGCTTTCTTT	CASRRDRADTEAFF
NA	TRBD1	TRBV11-2	TRBJ2-5	TGTGCCAGCTTTCCCGGCGGCAAGGGGGCCGTTGGAGAGACCCAGTACTTC	CASFPGGKGAVGETQYF
NA	NA	TRBV5-1	TRBJ2-5	TGCGCCAGCAGCTACCCAGGGGAGGAGACCCAGTACTTC	CASSYPGEETQYF
NA	TRBD2	TRBV5-4	TRBJ2-7	TGTGCCAGCAGCTTGGGCGGGGGGGACCGCGAGCAGTACTTC	CASSLGGGDREQYF
few	NA	TRBV5-5	TRBJ1-6	TGTGCCAGCACCCCGACTATCTCCTATAATTCACCCCTCCACTTT	CASTPTISYNSPLHF
NA	NA	TRBV28	TRBJ1-6	TGTGCCAGCAGACCAACAGGGTTTGATTCACCCCTCCACTTT	CASRPTGFDSPLHF
few	NA	TRBV5-5	TRBJ1-1	TGTGCCAGCAGCTACAAGAACACTGAAGCTTTCTTT	CASSYKNTEAFF
NA	TRBD1	TRBV5-1	TRBJ1-4	TGCGCCAGCAGGAGGACAGGGCAGAATGAAAAACTGTTTTTT	CASRRTGQNEKLFF
few	NA	TRBV18	TRBJ1-1	TGTGCCAGCTCGCTTGGACAGAAGGCGATGAACACTGAAGCTTTCTTT	CASSLGQKAMNTEAFF
NA	TRBD1	TRBV28	TRBJ1-4	TGTGCCAGCAGTAGCAGGACAGGGGGCGAGGTCACTAATGAAAAACTGTTTTTT	CASSSRTGGEVTNEKLFF
once	TRBD2	TRBV29-1	TRBJ2-5	TGCAGCGTTGCGGCTAGCGGGGAGGAGACCCAGTACTTC	CSVAASGEETQYF
NA	TRBD2	TRBV5-4	TRBJ2-5	TGTGCCAGCAGCCCGCAAAAGCGGGGGGGAGAGACCCAGTACTTC	CASSPQKRGGETQYF
few	NA	TRBV12-1	TRBJ1-5	TGTGCCAGCAGCCTCAATCAGCCCCAGCATTTT	CASSLNQPQHF
NA	NA	TRBV28	TRBJ1-1	TGTGCCGTAGCGCGAGGGAACACTGAAGCTTTCTTT	CAVARGNTEAFF
NA	NA	TRBV7-9	TRBJ2-1	TGTGCCAGCAGCCAAAGTAGCGCGAATGAGCAGTTCTTC	CASSQSSANEQFF
NA	NA	TRBV19	TRBJ2-7	TGTGCCAGTAGTATAATTTTAACGACACGGTCCTCCGAGCAGTACTTC	CASSIILTTRSSEQYF
NA	TRBD1	TRBV5-4	TRBJ1-2	TGTGCCAGCAGCGATCCCTGGACAGGGAGCACCTTCTATGGCTACACCTTC	CASSDPWTGSTFYGYTF
few	TRBD2	TRBV7-9	TRBJ2-1	TGTGCCAGCAGCTTAACTAGCGGAAACTACAATGAGCAGTTCTTC	CASSLTSGNYNEQFF
NA	TRBD2	TRBV25-1	TRBJ2-7	TGTGCCAGCAGCTTTAGCGGGGGGTCCTACGAGCAGTACTTC	CASSFSGGSYEQYF
NA	NA	TRBV7-7	TRBJ2-1	TGTGCCAGCAGCTTAGCGCCCGACAGCTACAATGAGCAGTTCTTC	CASSLAPDSYNEQFF
NA	NA	TRBV5-1	TRBJ1-2	TGCGCCAGCAGCTTGGAAGAGTACTATGGCTACACCTTC	CASSLEEYYGYTF